This T cell receptor (beta chain) was documented in a study of shared clonotypes between healthy human individuals. Everyone who donated was a Caucasian adult who lived in Nashville, Tennessee. The assay was immunoSEQ multiplex PCR, and TCRdb's table has in-frame clones only and misses some. The sample shows more than 2,000,000 clones, roughly nine tenths of them seen only once. Germline CDR1 and CDR2: WNHNN and SYGVQD (reference sequence). CDR3 length equals 12 residues. The V call is TRBV10-1, the J call TRBJ2-5, with TRBD2 matching 8 bases. The end of the DNA fits TRBJ2-7 better, so the J call may be wrong. The source material was naive CD4+ T cells sorted from blood. Described subset: CD45RA+ positively selected. This clonotype was sampled from a man younger than 35 in good health. The CDR3 sequence: CASTGLAYEQYF. For the CDR3, the DNA is TGCGCCAGCACCGGACTAGCTTACGAGCAGTACTTC.